One sample yielded the 30 T cell receptor beta chains listed below, sequenced in a study of identical twins (dated by TCRdb to about 2016). The library relied on 5' RACE. Sequenced on an Illumina HiSeq 2000. TCRdb reprocessed the public reads (quality trimming at Q25 with fastp, clone calling with MiXCR) and kept in-frame beta chains. Identical CDR3 protein sequences are pooled into one entry, listed with their most common genes and DNA. Recorded for this sample are some 270,000 distinct CDR3 sequences; roughly 8.7% of them occurred a single time. Less than 4% of the sample is taken by the ten largest. This same sample was also part of a study on yellow fever vaccine responses in identical twins.

Sequenced material: CD8+ T cells sorted from blood. The receptors originated from a woman younger than 35 in good health.

This clonotype was seen only a few times. CDR3 loop: CASSVYEGANTGELFF. For the CDR3, the DNA is TGTGCCAGCAGCGTATATGAGGGGGCGAACACCGGGGAGCTGTTTTTT. The chain has TRBV9 and TRBJ2-2; D perhaps matches TRBD1 (6 bases). CDR1 and CDR2 (germline): SGDLS, YYNGEE. Trimming removed 1 base from V and 0 bases from J, with 10 bases in between. The CDR3 loop spans 16 amino acids.

This clonotype was picked up a small number of times. CDR3 region: CSARALTSSYEQYF. CDR3 nucleotides: TGCAGTGCTAGAGCCCTAACGAGCTCCTACGAGCAGTACTTC. The genes are TRBV20-1 and TRBJ2-7; no firm D call. Germline-derived CDR1 and CDR2 are DFQATT and SNEGSKA (reference sequence). V was trimmed by 1 base and J by 0 bases, leaving 10 bases between them. The CDR3 spans 14 residues.

The chain uses TRBV29-1 and TRBJ2-7; the D gene is possibly TRBD1 (6 bases). The V end lost 6 bases, the J end lost 3 bases, and 15 bases lay between the germline ends. The CDR3 contains 13 residues. Germline V gene data show CDR1 as SQVTM and CDR2 as ANQGSEA. The CDR3 protein is CSVLEDRYYEQYF. The CDR3 bases are TGCAGCGTCCTCGAGGACAGATACTACGAGCAGTACTTC.

This clonotype has a count of ten or more. V is TRBV5-1 and J is TRBJ2-3; D remains unclear. With 1 base removed from V and 2 bases from J, the gap between germline ends came to 14 bases. Germline assignment: CDR1 SGHRS and CDR2 YFSETQ. The CDR3 runs 16 residues. The CDR3 DNA reads as TGCGCCAGCAGCTTGACCCAAATTGGTACCACAGATACGCAGTATTTT. Translating gives CASSLTQIGTTDTQYF.

This clonotype was found many times. This sequence joins TRBV14 and TRBJ2-1; possibly TRBD2 for D (6 bases). CDR3 length equals 20 residues. Trimming took 0 bases from V and 0 from J, leaving 21 bases between them. The V gene's germline CDR1 is SGHDN and CDR2 FVKESK. CDR3 DNA: TGTGCCAGCAGCCAAGAATCATGGGGGGTGTCCCTGGACTCCTACAATGAGCAGTTCTTC. It specifies CASSQESWGVSLDSYNEQFF.

Regarding this clonotype: At one of its ends the junction is not consistent with the germline gene, which may arise from a read error. The chain uses TRBV7-7 and TRBJ2-1; D might be TRBD1 (6 bases). The CDR3 covers 14 residues. Per germline, CDR1 SSHAT and CDR2 FNYEAQ (reference sequence). The CDR3 DNA sequence: TGTGCTAGCAGCTTCGGCAGGGGATTCAATGAGCAGTTCTTC. It yields the protein CASSFGRGFNEQFF.

This clonotype was seen a few times. V is TRBV6-5 and J is TRBJ1-2, with no clear D. There are 13 residues in the CDR3. The germline V gene has CDR1 MNHEY and CDR2 SVGAGI. V dropped 6 bases and J dropped 2 bases, with 10 bases sitting between them. As DNA, the CDR3 is TGTGCCAGCAGATATGGAGGGAACTATGGCTACACCTTC. Protein: CASRYGGNYGYTF.

This chain links TRBV21-1 with TRBJ2-5; the table's D call, TRBD2, has no DNA check behind it. TRBV21-1 is a recognized pseudogene. The CDR3 totals 17 residues. The CDR3 region has the DNA TGTGCCAGCAGCTCACGGCCTATCGGGGGGCCTCGGGAGACCCAGTACTTC. Translated: CASSSRPIGGPRETQYF.

The chain couples TRBV6-2 or TRBV6-3 to TRBJ2-7, with 10 bases that match TRBD2. The V gene's germline CDR1 is MNHEY and CDR2 SVGEGT. The J segment lost 2 bases and the V segment lost 3 bases, leaving 7 bases of the junction unmatched. The CDR3 consists of 16 residues. Here the CDR3 DNA reads TGTGCCAGCAGTTATATTAGGACTAGCGGTACCTACGAGCAGTACTTC. Residues: CASSYIRTSGTYEQYF.

This clonotype showed up just a few times. V usage is TRBV10-3 and J usage is TRBJ2-3; D perhaps matches TRBD2 (6 bases). V lost 8 bases, J lost 2 bases, and 14 bases lay in between. The germline gives CDR1 ENHRY, CDR2 SYGVKD. The CDR3 contains 14 residues. The CDR3 is CAIGLGGPTDTQYF. The CDR3 DNA sequence: TGTGCCATCGGCCTGGGGGGACCCACAGATACGCAGTATTTT.

Only a few counts were recorded for this clonotype. The chain combines TRBV11-2 with TRBJ2-5; TRBD1 or TRBD2 may be the D gene (5 bases each). V lost 0 bases, J lost 3 bases, and 11 bases lay in between. This CDR3 has 15 residues. Germline V gene sequence: CDR1 SGHAT, CDR2 FQNNGV. The CDR3 region has the DNA TGTGCCAGCAGCTTAGAGGGGCAGGGAGAAGAGACCCAGTACTTC. This gives the protein CASSLEGQGEETQYF. Variable domain in full (rest from reference TRBV11-2 and TRBJ2-5): EAGVAQSPRYKIIEKRQSVAFWCNPISGHATLYWYQQILGQGPKLLIQFQNNGVVDDSQLPKDRFSAERLKGVDSTLKIQPAKLEDSAVYLCASSLEGQGEETQYFGPGTRLLVL.

CDR3 residues: CASSQPRAANEQFF. In DNA form, the CDR3 reads TGTGCCAGCAGCCAGCCCCGAGCGGCCAATGAGCAGTTCTTC. The J gene is TRBJ2-1, the V gene TRBV3-1; a weak D match, TRBD2 (5 bases). The CDR3 contains 14 residues. Trimming left V 3 bases short and J 6 bases short, with 12 bases between. Germline CDR1 reads LGHDT; CDR2 reads YNNKEL (reference sequence).

The rearrangement links TRBV20-1 to TRBJ2-1, with TRBD1 matching over 10 bases. In germline, CDR1 is DFQATT, CDR2 SNEGSKA (reference sequence). After removal of 1 base from V and 5 bases from J, the junction contained 8 bases not matched to a gene. The CDR3 has 16 amino acids. This CDR3 reads CSARGETGGFDNEQFF. The CDR3 nucleotides are TGCAGTGCTAGAGGGGAGACAGGGGGCTTCGACAATGAGCAGTTCTTC.

Remarks on this clonotype: One end of the junction is discordant with germline, which a read error may explain. The chain links TRBV19 to TRBJ2-1, with a possible D match to TRBD1 (5 bases). The length of the CDR3 is 11 residues. CDR1 is LNHDA and CDR2 is SQIVND in the germline V gene (reference sequence). The CDR3 spells CASGIAGEQFF. The CDR3 bases are TGTGCCAGTGGTATCGCAGGGGAGCAGTTCTTC.

The sample holds many counts of this clonotype. J is TRBJ2-1 and V is TRBV6-6; no clear D. Trimming took 4 bases from V and 8 from J, leaving 9 bases between them. This CDR3 has 12 residues. CDR1 is MNHNY and CDR2 is SVGAGI in the germline V gene (reference sequence). The CDR3 DNA sequence: TGTGCCAGCAGTTCTTTGAGCGATGAGCAGTTCTTC. Its protein is CASSSLSDEQFF.

The J gene is TRBJ1-3, the V gene TRBV9, with D perhaps matching TRBD1 (5 bases). V gave up 6 bases and J gave up 0 bases, with 10 bases separating them. Germline V CDR1 and CDR2: SGDLS, YYNGEE. The length of the CDR3 is 14 residues. Written as DNA, the CDR3 is TGTGCCAGCACGACAGACCTCTCTGGAAACACCATATATTTT. As protein: CASTTDLSGNTIYF.

This clonotype was detected only a few times. This chain uses TRBV4-1 with TRBJ2-2; the D is unclear. This CDR3 region has 16 residues. Germline V gene lookup returns CDR1 MGHRA and CDR2 YSYEKL. The V end was cut by 0 bases, the J end by 4 bases, with 12 bases between. CDR3 coding DNA: TGCGCCAGCAGCCAAGAATATAGAGGTGGCACCGGGGAGCTGTTTTTT. It yields the protein CASSQEYRGGTGELFF.

This clonotype has just a few counts. The chain recombines TRBV20-1 with TRBJ1-3, with TRBD1 identical over 9 bases. The V and J ends lost 0 bases and 11 bases, in that order; junction bases with no gene match: 11. CDR3 length: 15 amino acids. Germline loops: CDR1 DFQATT, CDR2 SNEGSKA (reference sequence). CDR3 DNA sequence: TGCAGTGCTAGAGATCTCGGGACAGGGCGGGTGCCCATATATTTT. Amino acids: CSARDLGTGRVPIYF.

The chain uses TRBV7-6 and TRBJ1-5, with 7 bases that match TRBD1. This CDR3 is built from 19 residues. The germline CDR1 and CDR2 sequences are SGHVS and FNYEAQ. Trimming took 2 bases from V and 2 from J; bases not matched to a gene: 15. The DNA of the CDR3 is TGTGCCAGCAGCTTATCTCAAACCGACAGGGAGGGACGCAATCAGCCCCAGCATTTT. Residues: CASSLSQTDREGRNQPQHF.

This clonotype has just a few counts. The rearrangement links TRBV14 to TRBJ2-5; D call uncertain. V was shortened by 1 base and J by 1 base, with 16 bases between the two germline ends. This CDR3 contains 17 residues. Germline values: CDR1 SGHDN, CDR2 FVKESK. The CDR3 nucleotides read TGTGCCAGCAGCCAAGTGGAAAGTATTGCAGCCCAAGAGACCCAGTACTTC. It specifies CASSQVESIAAQETQYF.

The genes are TRBV4-1 and TRBJ2-7; D not resolved. Looked up from germline, CDR1 is MGHRA and CDR2 is YSYEKL. CDR3 length equals 13 residues. V lost 1 base and J lost 6, with 10 bases in between. CDR3 region: CASSQVQVLEQYF. In DNA, the CDR3 is TGCGCCAGCAGCCAAGTCCAGGTACTCGAGCAGTACTTC.

About this clonotype: The junction differs from germline at one of its ends, possibly a read error. The rearrangement joins TRBV9 to TRBJ2-7; D may be TRBD2 (5 bases). The CDR3 extends over 13 amino acids. CDR1 SGDLS and CDR2 YYNGEE come from the germline V gene. The chain's CDR3 is CASSGGIDYEKYF. The CDR3 DNA sequence: TGTGCCAGCAGCGGAGGGATTGACTACGAGAAGTACTTC. The full variable domain, completed using reference TRBV9 and TRBJ2-7, is DSGVTQTPKHLITATGQRVTLRCSPRSGDLSVYWYQQSLDQGLQFLIQYYNGEERAKGNILERFSAQQFPDLHSELNLSSLELGDSALYFCASSGGIDYEKYFGPGTRLTVT.

This clonotype was counted between two and nine times. The chain uses TRBV24-1 and TRBJ2-2; 7 bases are a match to TRBD2. Germline V gene lookup returns CDR1 KGHDR and CDR2 SFDVKD. The CDR3 runs 13 residues. The trim removed 7 bases at V and 4 bases at J, leaving 2 bases unmatched. The CDR3 sequence: CATRGGATGELFF. The CDR3 nucleotides read TGTGCCACCAGGGGAGGGGCCACCGGGGAGCTGTTTTTT.

This clonotype has a count of ten or more. The chain links TRBV27 to TRBJ2-1, with a weak D call TRBD2 (7 bases). Germline lookup yields CDR1 MNHEY and CDR2 SMNVEV (reference sequence). With 5 bases removed from V and 5 bases from J, the gap between germline ends came to 19 bases. The CDR3 has 16 amino acids. The DNA of the CDR3 is TGTGCCAGCAGTCCTTCGTGGGGGGGGCTCAACAATGAGCAGTTCTTC. This codes for CASSPSWGGLNNEQFF.

This chain connects TRBV6-5 to TRBJ1-1; D uncertain. This CDR3 is 14 amino acids long. Trimming cost V 0 bases and J 1 base, with 6 bases left between them. Germline-derived CDR1 and CDR2 are MNHEY and SVGAGI. DNA of the CDR3: TGTGCCAGCAGTTACTCATGGGAGAACACTGAAGCTTTCTTT. This sequence encodes CASSYSWENTEAFF.

The V gene is TRBV5-8, the J gene TRBJ2-1; no definite D call. The CDR3 runs 13 residues. The germline V gene has CDR1 SGHTS and CDR2 YDEGEE. Trimming stripped 1 base from V and 4 bases from J, with 6 bases between. The CDR3 DNA sequence: TGTGCCAGCAGCTTGTCCTGGTACAATGAGCAGTTCTTC. Amino acids: CASSLSWYNEQFF.

The table lists this clonotype with many counts. The V gene is TRBV12-3 or TRBV12-4, the J gene TRBJ1-4; TRBD1 is a possible D gene (5 bases). The CDR3 contains 14 residues. V was trimmed by 6 bases and J by 5 bases, leaving 13 bases between them. In nucleotides, the CDR3 is TGTGCCAGCAGGCACCCTGGGGGAAATGAAAAACTGTTTTTT. This codes for CASRHPGGNEKLFF.

The chain carries TRBV4-2 and TRBJ2-7; D ambiguous. CDR1 and CDR2 from the germline V gene are LGHNA and YNFKEQ. This CDR3 spans 15 amino acids. Trimming removed 0 bases at V and 0 bases at J, with 9 bases between. In nucleotides, the CDR3 is TGTGCCAGCAGCCAAGAGGTTTACAACTCCTACGAGCAGTACTTC. The encoded protein is CASSQEVYNSYEQYF.

This clonotype occurred many times. The chain is built from TRBV12-3 or TRBV12-4 and TRBJ2-3, with D perhaps being TRBD1 or TRBD2 (6 bases each). The CDR3 spans 15 residues. With 6 bases removed from V and 6 bases from J, the gap between germline ends came to 19 bases. The chain's CDR3 is CASSTDYTGADTQYF. In nucleotides, the CDR3 is TGTGCCAGCAGCACAGACTACACGGGGGCGGATACGCAGTATTTT.

This clonotype was observed a few times. The chain couples TRBV20-1 to TRBJ2-5; TRBD1 is a possible D gene (5 bases). Germline CDR1 is DFQATT and CDR2 is SNEGSKA (reference sequence). Trimming removed 6 bases from V and 2 bases from J, with 25 bases in between. This CDR3 is built from 17 residues. CDR3 bases: TGCAGTGCGATCTTTGACAGCTCCACGATCCTTCAAGAGACCCAGTACTTC. Encoded protein: CSAIFDSSTILQETQYF.